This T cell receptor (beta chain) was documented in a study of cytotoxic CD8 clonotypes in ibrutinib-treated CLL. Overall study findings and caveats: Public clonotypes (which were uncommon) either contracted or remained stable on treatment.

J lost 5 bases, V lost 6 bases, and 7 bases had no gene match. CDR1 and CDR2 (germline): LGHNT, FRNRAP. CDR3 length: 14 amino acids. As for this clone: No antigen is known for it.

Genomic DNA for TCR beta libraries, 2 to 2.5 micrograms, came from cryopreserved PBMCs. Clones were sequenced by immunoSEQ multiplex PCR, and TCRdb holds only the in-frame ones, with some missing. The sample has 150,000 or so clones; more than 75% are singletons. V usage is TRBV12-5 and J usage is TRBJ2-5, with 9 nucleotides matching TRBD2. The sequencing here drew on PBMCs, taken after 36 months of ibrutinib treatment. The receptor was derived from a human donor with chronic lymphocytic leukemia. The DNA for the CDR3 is TGTGCTAGTGGCCGGCCAGCGGGAGGCGAGACCCAGTACTTC. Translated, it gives CASGRPAGGETQYF.